These T cell receptor beta chains were read from a single sample in a study of cytomegalovirus exposure and HLA in healthy donors. Sequenced by immunoSEQ multiplex PCR; TCRdb stores in-frame clones only, minus some. The data contain 170,000 or so clones, around three quarters of them seen just once; the ten biggest clones take up approximately 5.1%. Sequencing input: PBMCs. Receptors were obtained from a man aged 40-49 years in good health and CMV-seronegative. The CDR3 runs from the conserved cysteine through the conserved F or W. D genes are given only for firm matches. For some rows the clone size is stated as once, few or many, or as a class when expanded; others skip it.

v_gene: TRBV5-4; j_gene: TRBJ1-2; len: 15; abundance: NA; d_gene: NA; CDR3aa: CASSLVAGNNYGYTF; CDR3nt: TGTGCCAGCAGCTTGGTGGCAGGGAACAACTATGGCTACACCTTC
v_gene: TRBV15; j_gene: TRBJ1-1; len: 14; abundance: once; d_gene: NA; CDR3aa: CATSRDKRDGGAFF; CDR3nt: TGTGCCACCAGCAGAGATAAACGGGACGGGGGAGCTTTCTTT
v_gene: TRBV4-3; j_gene: TRBJ1-5; len: 13; abundance: NA; d_gene: NA; CDR3aa: CASSHLINQPQHF; CDR3nt: TGCGCCAGCAGCCACCTAATTAATCAGCCCCAGCATTTT
v_gene: TRBV5-1; j_gene: TRBJ2-2; len: 16; abundance: few; d_gene: NA; CDR3aa: CASSLVGVRSTGELFF; CDR3nt: TGCGCCAGCAGCTTGGTCGGGGTACGATCCACCGGGGAGCTGTTTTTT
v_gene: TRBV7-9; j_gene: TRBJ1-6; len: 12; abundance: few; d_gene: NA; CDR3aa: CASSLQGGPLHF; CDR3nt: TGTGCCAGCAGCTTACAGGGCGGTCCCCTCCACTTT
v_gene: TRBV6-5; j_gene: TRBJ2-5; len: 15; abundance: NA; d_gene: NA; CDR3aa: CASSSGDTGEETQYF; CDR3nt: TGTGCCAGCAGTTCGGGGGACACAGGGGAAGAGACCCAGTACTTC
v_gene: TRBV7-8; j_gene: TRBJ2-7; len: 16; abundance: NA; d_gene: NA; CDR3aa: CASSLVVPTGTHEQYF; CDR3nt: TGTGCCAGCAGCTTAGTAGTCCCCACCGGGACACACGAGCAGTACTTC
v_gene: TRBV5-1; j_gene: TRBJ1-1; len: 11; abundance: NA; d_gene: NA; CDR3aa: CASSSDTEAFF; CDR3nt: TGCGCCAGCAGCTCAGACACTGAAGCTTTCTTT
v_gene: TRBV10-3; j_gene: TRBJ2-1; len: 17; abundance: NA; d_gene: TRBD1; CDR3aa: CAISETPDRGRNNEQFF; CDR3nt: TGTGCCATCAGTGAAACCCCGGACAGGGGGCGGAACAATGAGCAGTTCTTC
v_gene: TRBV29-1; j_gene: TRBJ2-1; len: 13; abundance: NA; d_gene: TRBD2; CDR3aa: CSVDGTTYNEQFF; CDR3nt: TGCAGCGTCGACGGGACTACCTACAATGAGCAGTTCTTC
v_gene: TRBV6-6; j_gene: TRBJ2-7; len: 14; abundance: NA; d_gene: TRBD1; CDR3aa: CASSFPQGAYEQYF; CDR3nt: TGTGCCAGCAGTTTTCCTCAGGGGGCGTACGAGCAGTACTTC
v_gene: TRBV19; j_gene: TRBJ2-4; len: 12; abundance: NA; d_gene: NA; CDR3aa: CASIGAKNIQYF; CDR3nt: TGTGCCAGTATCGGAGCCAAAAACATTCAGTACTTC
v_gene: TRBV5-4; j_gene: TRBJ2-5; len: 17; abundance: once; d_gene: TRBD1; CDR3aa: CASSLNTRTGAQETQYF; CDR3nt: TGTGCCAGCAGCTTGAACACAAGGACAGGAGCTCAAGAGACCCAGTACTTC
v_gene: TRBV29-1; j_gene: TRBJ2-7; len: 13; abundance: once; d_gene: TRBD2; CDR3aa: CSGTSGGSYEQYF; CDR3nt: TGCAGCGGTACTAGCGGGGGCTCCTACGAGCAGTACTTC
v_gene: TRBV19; j_gene: TRBJ1-1; len: 13; abundance: few; d_gene: NA; CDR3aa: CASQDRLNTEAFF; CDR3nt: TGTGCCAGTCAGGACAGATTGAACACTGAAGCTTTCTTT
v_gene: TRBV27; j_gene: TRBJ1-2; len: 14; abundance: NA; d_gene: TRBD1; CDR3aa: CASSPRQGSGGYTF; CDR3nt: TGTGCCAGCAGCCCACGACAGGGTTCAGGGGGCTACACCTTC
v_gene: TRBV9; j_gene: TRBJ2-7; len: 13; abundance: few; d_gene: TRBD1; CDR3aa: CASSGDSSYEQYF; CDR3nt: TGTGCCAGCAGTGGGGACAGCTCCTACGAGCAGTACTTC
v_gene: TRBV10-3; j_gene: TRBJ2-1; len: 16; abundance: NA; d_gene: TRBD2; CDR3aa: CAISESEGGSDNEQFF; CDR3nt: TGTGCCATCAGTGAGTCGGAGGGAGGGAGTGACAATGAGCAGTTCTTC
v_gene: TRBV10-3; j_gene: TRBJ1-1; len: 14; abundance: NA; d_gene: NA; CDR3aa: CAISEQGRNTEAFF; CDR3nt: TGTGCCATCAGTGAGCAGGGAAGGAACACTGAAGCTTTCTTT
v_gene: TRBV6-5; j_gene: TRBJ1-4; len: 15; abundance: few; d_gene: TRBD1; CDR3aa: CASSYSGTGGEKLFF; CDR3nt: TGTGCCAGCAGTTACTCCGGGACAGGGGGCGAAAAACTGTTTTTT
v_gene: TRBV27; j_gene: TRBJ2-7; len: 16; abundance: NA; d_gene: TRBD1; CDR3aa: CASSLTNRGLVDEQYF; CDR3nt: TGTGCCAGCAGCCTAACAAACAGGGGGCTCGTGGACGAGCAGTACTTC
v_gene: TRBV6-5; j_gene: TRBJ1-2; len: 15; abundance: NA; d_gene: NA; CDR3aa: CASSYREGAGYGYTF; CDR3nt: TGTGCCAGCAGTTATAGGGAAGGGGCAGGCTATGGCTACACCTTC
v_gene: TRBV18; j_gene: TRBJ1-1; len: 14; abundance: NA; d_gene: NA; CDR3aa: CASSPSREGAEAFF; CDR3nt: TGTGCCAGCTCACCGTCCAGGGAGGGCGCTGAAGCTTTCTTT
v_gene: TRBV5-1; j_gene: TRBJ1-3; len: 14; abundance: NA; d_gene: NA; CDR3aa: CASSLSASGNTIYF; CDR3nt: TGCGCCAGCAGCTTGAGCGCCTCTGGAAACACCATATATTTT
v_gene: TRBV18; j_gene: TRBJ2-7; len: 14; abundance: NA; d_gene: TRBD1; CDR3aa: CASSPSQGEYEQYF; CDR3nt: TGTGCCAGCTCACCATCACAGGGGGAGTACGAGCAGTACTTC
v_gene: TRBV7-2; j_gene: TRBJ2-5; len: 15; abundance: NA; d_gene: NA; CDR3aa: CASRITPGAQETQYF; CDR3nt: TGTGCCAGCAGAATCACCCCAGGGGCTCAAGAGACCCAGTACTTC
v_gene: TRBV10-3; j_gene: TRBJ2-1; len: 15; abundance: NA; d_gene: TRBD2; CDR3aa: CATRGGLAGDNEQFF; CDR3nt: TGTGCCACTAGGGGAGGTCTAGCGGGAGACAATGAGCAGTTCTTC
v_gene: TRBV7-2; j_gene: TRBJ2-5; len: 14; abundance: NA; d_gene: NA; CDR3aa: CASSPGRTDETQYF; CDR3nt: TGTGCCAGCAGCCCCGGTCGGACAGATGAGACCCAGTACTTC
v_gene: TRBV27; j_gene: TRBJ1-1; len: 13; abundance: NA; d_gene: TRBD1; CDR3aa: CASSRTGLGEAFF; CDR3nt: TGTGCCAGCAGCCGGACAGGGTTAGGTGAAGCTTTCTTT
v_gene: TRBV5-4; j_gene: TRBJ1-2; len: 13; abundance: NA; d_gene: NA; CDR3aa: CASSLRQPYGYTF; CDR3nt: TGTGCCAGCAGCTTGCGACAGCCCTATGGCTACACCTTC
v_gene: TRBV5-4; j_gene: TRBJ2-7; len: 15; abundance: NA; d_gene: NA; CDR3aa: CASSYPGGSSYEQYF; CDR3nt: TGTGCCAGCAGCTATCCAGGGGGGAGCTCCTACGAGCAGTACTTC
v_gene: TRBV4-3; j_gene: TRBJ2-2; len: 16; abundance: NA; d_gene: NA; CDR3aa: CASSQDRSGNTGELFF; CDR3nt: TGCGCCAGCAGCCAAGATAGATCAGGGAACACCGGGGAGCTGTTTTTT
v_gene: TRBV9; j_gene: TRBJ2-1; len: 17; abundance: NA; d_gene: TRBD2; CDR3aa: CASSVVGTSGSYNEQFF; CDR3nt: TGTGCCAGCAGCGTAGTAGGGACTAGCGGGTCTTACAATGAGCAGTTCTTC
v_gene: TRBV5-1; j_gene: TRBJ2-7; len: 15; abundance: NA; d_gene: NA; CDR3aa: CASSLAQGPPHEQYF; CDR3nt: TGCGCCAGCAGCTTGGCTCAGGGGCCGCCCCACGAGCAGTACTTC
v_gene: TRBV27; j_gene: TRBJ2-2; len: 16; abundance: NA; d_gene: TRBD2; CDR3aa: CASSLSAGVRYGELFF; CDR3nt: TGTGCCAGCAGTTTATCAGCGGGAGTTCGGTACGGGGAGCTGTTTTTT
v_gene: TRBV5-1; j_gene: TRBJ1-5; len: 15; abundance: NA; d_gene: NA; CDR3aa: CASSPEGDSNQPQHF; CDR3nt: TGCGCCAGCAGCCCTGAGGGAGATAGCAATCAGCCCCAGCATTTT
v_gene: TRBV30; j_gene: TRBJ2-5; len: 12; abundance: NA; d_gene: NA; CDR3aa: CAWSRDQETQYF; CDR3nt: TGTGCCTGGAGCAGGGACCAAGAGACCCAGTACTTC
v_gene: TRBV11-2; j_gene: TRBJ1-1; len: 15; abundance: NA; d_gene: TRBD1; CDR3aa: CASSYRTGANTEAFF; CDR3nt: TGTGCCAGCAGCTATCGGACAGGGGCGAACACTGAAGCTTTCTTT
v_gene: TRBV6-5; j_gene: TRBJ2-6; len: 16; abundance: NA; d_gene: NA; CDR3aa: CASSYLQAPGANVLTF; CDR3nt: TGTGCCAGCAGTTACCTTCAGGCGCCCGGGGCCAACGTCCTGACTTTC
v_gene: TRBV6-5; j_gene: TRBJ1-2; len: 16; abundance: NA; d_gene: TRBD1; CDR3aa: CASSSQGTGQSYGYTF; CDR3nt: TGTGCCAGCAGTTCTCAAGGGACAGGGCAGAGCTATGGCTACACCTTC
v_gene: TRBV9; j_gene: TRBJ2-3; len: 12; abundance: NA; d_gene: NA; CDR3aa: CASSVVTDTQYF; CDR3nt: TGTGCCAGCAGCGTAGTAACAGATACGCAGTATTTT
v_gene: TRBV2; j_gene: TRBJ2-3; len: 15; abundance: few; d_gene: TRBD2; CDR3aa: CATALPGLATDTQYF; CDR3nt: TGTGCCACCGCCCTCCCGGGACTAGCAACAGATACGCAGTATTTT
v_gene: TRBV19; j_gene: TRBJ2-5; len: 15; abundance: NA; d_gene: TRBD2; CDR3aa: CASSIWTSGKETQYF; CDR3nt: TGTGCCAGTAGTATATGGACTAGCGGAAAAGAGACCCAGTACTTC
v_gene: TRBV5-6; j_gene: TRBJ1-2; len: 16; abundance: NA; d_gene: TRBD1; CDR3aa: CASRIRDRGQNYGYTF; CDR3nt: TGTGCCAGCAGGATTAGGGACAGGGGACAAAACTATGGCTACACCTTC
v_gene: TRBV10-3; j_gene: TRBJ2-3; len: 16; abundance: NA; d_gene: NA; CDR3aa: CAISEHGQASTDTQYF; CDR3nt: TGTGCCATCAGTGAACACGGCCAGGCTAGCACAGATACGCAGTATTTT
v_gene: TRBV2; j_gene: TRBJ2-3; len: 12; abundance: few; d_gene: NA; CDR3aa: CALGRTTDTQYF; CDR3nt: TGTGCCCTAGGCAGAACCACAGATACGCAGTATTTT
v_gene: TRBV7-3; j_gene: TRBJ2-1; len: 12; abundance: NA; d_gene: TRBD2; CDR3aa: CASGRAGNEQFF; CDR3nt: TGTGCCAGCGGGAGGGCTGGCAATGAGCAGTTCTTC
v_gene: TRBV19; j_gene: TRBJ2-1; len: 18; abundance: NA; d_gene: TRBD2; CDR3aa: CASSIRYIGLAGDNEQFF; CDR3nt: TGTGCCAGTAGTATCCGTTATATCGGACTAGCGGGCGACAATGAGCAGTTCTTC
v_gene: TRBV27; j_gene: TRBJ2-7; len: 17; abundance: NA; d_gene: TRBD2; CDR3aa: CASSIGTSGSRDHEQYF; CDR3nt: TGTGCCAGCAGTATAGGGACTAGCGGATCAAGGGATCACGAGCAGTACTTC
v_gene: TRBV7-9; j_gene: TRBJ2-7; len: 11; abundance: NA; d_gene: NA; CDR3aa: CASSSPYEQYF; CDR3nt: TGTGCCAGCAGCTCCCCTTACGAGCAGTACTTC
v_gene: TRBV10-1; j_gene: TRBJ1-2; len: 18; abundance: NA; d_gene: TRBD1; CDR3aa: CASTVRETGDFNFYGYTF; CDR3nt: TGCGCCAGCACTGTTAGGGAGACAGGGGACTTCAACTTCTATGGCTACACCTTC
v_gene: TRBV19; j_gene: TRBJ2-7; len: 14; abundance: NA; d_gene: NA; CDR3aa: CASSRGRSSYEQYF; CDR3nt: TGTGCCAGTAGTCGGGGGAGGAGCTCCTACGAGCAGTACTTC